The source of this T cell receptor (beta chain) is a study of shared clonotypes between healthy human individuals. Overall study results and limits: Sharing across a few donors was seen in around 5% of naive CD4 clonotypes.

The repertoire was sequenced with immunoSEQ multiplex PCR; TCRdb's copy has only in-frame clones and lacks some. The data hold approximately 2,000,000 clones, with just under 95% observed a single time. Trimming cost V 0 bases and J 3 bases, with 8 bases left between them. The CDR3 runs to 14 residues. CDR1 is SGHRS and CDR2 is YFSETQ in the germline V gene. As to this clone: What it binds is not known.

This receptor was obtained from a man in his late teens or twenties in good health. Some clones in this sample may be carry-over from other donors' samples. The chain joins TRBV5-1 to TRBJ2-3, with no clear D. Sequencing was carried out using naive CD4+ T cells from PBMCs. The subset here: CD45RA+ positively selected. In DNA, the CDR3 is TGCGCCAGCAGCTTGGGGGATTTAACAGATACGCAGTATTTT. This gives the protein CASSLGDLTDTQYF.